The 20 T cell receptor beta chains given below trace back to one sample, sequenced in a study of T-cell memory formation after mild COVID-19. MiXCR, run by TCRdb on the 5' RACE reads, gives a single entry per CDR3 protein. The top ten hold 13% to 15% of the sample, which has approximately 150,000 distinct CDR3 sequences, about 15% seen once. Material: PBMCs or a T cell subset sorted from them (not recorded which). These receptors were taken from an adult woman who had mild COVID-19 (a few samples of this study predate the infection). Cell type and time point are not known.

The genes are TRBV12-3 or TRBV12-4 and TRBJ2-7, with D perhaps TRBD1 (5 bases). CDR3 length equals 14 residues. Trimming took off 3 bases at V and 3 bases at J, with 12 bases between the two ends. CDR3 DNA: TGTGCCAGCAGTTTGGCCGACAGCTACTACGAGCAGTACTTC. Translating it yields CASSLADSYYEQYF.

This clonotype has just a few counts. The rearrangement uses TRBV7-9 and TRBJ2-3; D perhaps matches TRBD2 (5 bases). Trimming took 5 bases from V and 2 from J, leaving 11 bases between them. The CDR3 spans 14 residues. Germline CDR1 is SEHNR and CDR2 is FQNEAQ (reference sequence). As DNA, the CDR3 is TGTGCCAGCAGCGGGTGGGGAGTCACAGATACGCAGTATTTT. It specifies CASSGWGVTDTQYF.

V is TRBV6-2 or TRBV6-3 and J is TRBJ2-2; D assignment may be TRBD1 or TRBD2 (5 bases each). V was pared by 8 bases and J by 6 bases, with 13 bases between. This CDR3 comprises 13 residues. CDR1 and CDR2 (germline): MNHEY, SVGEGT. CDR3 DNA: TGTGCCAGCCGACGGGACCCGGCCGGGGAGCTGTTTTTT. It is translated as CASRRDPAGELFF.

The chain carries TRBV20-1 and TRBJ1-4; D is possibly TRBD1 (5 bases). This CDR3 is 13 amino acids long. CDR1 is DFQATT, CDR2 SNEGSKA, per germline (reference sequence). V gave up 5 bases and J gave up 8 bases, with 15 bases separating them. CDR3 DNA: TGCAGTGCTTGGGTCCCAAAGGGGGAAAAACTGTTTTTT. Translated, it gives CSAWVPKGEKLFF.

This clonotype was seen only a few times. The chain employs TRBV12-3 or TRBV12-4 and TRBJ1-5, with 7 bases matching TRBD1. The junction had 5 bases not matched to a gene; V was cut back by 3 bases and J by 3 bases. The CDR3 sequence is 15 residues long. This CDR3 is CASSFTGVPNQPQHF. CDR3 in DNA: TGTGCCAGCAGTTTTACAGGGGTACCCAATCAGCCCCAGCATTTT.

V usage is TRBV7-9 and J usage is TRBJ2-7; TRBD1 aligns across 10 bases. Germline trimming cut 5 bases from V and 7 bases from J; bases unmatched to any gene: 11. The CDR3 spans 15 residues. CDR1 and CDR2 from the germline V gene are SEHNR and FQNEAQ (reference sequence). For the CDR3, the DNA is TGTGCCAGCAGCCTCCCGGGACAGGGGTTTACAGAGCAGTACTTC. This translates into CASSLPGQGFTEQYF.

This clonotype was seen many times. CDR3 residues: CASSLNGRTSRNNEQFF. Written as DNA, the CDR3 is TGTGCCAGCAGTTTAAACGGTAGGACTAGCCGAAACAATGAGCAGTTCTTC. The chain carries TRBV27 and TRBJ2-1, with 8 nucleotides matching TRBD2. Germline trimming cut 2 bases from V and 5 bases from J; bases unmatched to any gene: 11. The germline CDR1 and CDR2 sequences are MNHEY and SMNVEV (reference sequence). This CDR3 has 17 amino acids.

The CDR3 DNA sequence: TGTGCCAGCAGCCTACGGACGGTAGCCTACGAGCAGTACTTC. This codes for CASSLRTVAYEQYF. The chain recombines TRBV14 with TRBJ2-7; D unclear. The CDR3 spans 14 residues. The V end lost 4 bases, the J end lost 2 bases, and 12 bases lay between the germline ends. The V gene's germline CDR1 is SGHDN and CDR2 FVKESK.

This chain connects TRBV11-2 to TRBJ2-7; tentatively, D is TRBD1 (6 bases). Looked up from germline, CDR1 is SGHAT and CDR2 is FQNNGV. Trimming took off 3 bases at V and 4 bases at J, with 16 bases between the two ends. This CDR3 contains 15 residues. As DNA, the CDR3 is TGTGCCAGCAGCTTTGAGCAACAGGGTATTTACGAGCAGTACTTC. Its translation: CASSFEQQGIYEQYF.

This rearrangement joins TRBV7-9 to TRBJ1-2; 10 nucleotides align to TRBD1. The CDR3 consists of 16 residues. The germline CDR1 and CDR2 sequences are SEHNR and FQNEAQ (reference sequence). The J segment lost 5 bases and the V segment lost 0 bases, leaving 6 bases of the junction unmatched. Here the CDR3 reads CASSLAGTGDRYGYTF. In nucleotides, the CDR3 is TGTGCCAGCAGCTTAGCCGGGACAGGGGATAGGTATGGCTACACCTTC.

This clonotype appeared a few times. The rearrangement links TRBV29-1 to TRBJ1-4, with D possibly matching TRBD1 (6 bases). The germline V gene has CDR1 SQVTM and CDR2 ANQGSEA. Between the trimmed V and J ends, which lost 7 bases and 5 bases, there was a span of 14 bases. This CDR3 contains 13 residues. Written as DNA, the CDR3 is TGCAGCGGACGGGACAACTCGAATGAAAAACTGTTTTTT. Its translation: CSGRDNSNEKLFF. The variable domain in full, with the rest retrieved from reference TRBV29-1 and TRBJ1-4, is SAVISQKPSRDICQRGTSLTIQCQVDSQVTMMFWYRQQPGQSLTLIATANQGSEATYESGFVIDKFPISRPNLTFSTLTVSNMSPEDSSIYLCSGRDNSNEKLFFGSGTQLSVL.

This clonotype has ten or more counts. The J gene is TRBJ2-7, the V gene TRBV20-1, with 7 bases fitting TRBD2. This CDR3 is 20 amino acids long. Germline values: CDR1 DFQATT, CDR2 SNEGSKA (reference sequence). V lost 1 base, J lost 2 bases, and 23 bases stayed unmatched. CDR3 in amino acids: CSARAPRTRDYRATPYEQYF. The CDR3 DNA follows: TGCAGTGCTAGAGCACCCCGAACCCGGGACTACCGGGCGACGCCCTACGAGCAGTACTTC.

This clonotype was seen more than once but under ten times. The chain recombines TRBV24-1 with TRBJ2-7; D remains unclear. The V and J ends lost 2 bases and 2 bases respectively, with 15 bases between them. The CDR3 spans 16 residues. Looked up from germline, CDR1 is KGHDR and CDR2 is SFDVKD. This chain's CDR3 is CATSDSTSAGTYEQYF. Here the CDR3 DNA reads TGTGCCACCAGTGATTCGACCTCGGCAGGAACCTACGAGCAGTACTTC.

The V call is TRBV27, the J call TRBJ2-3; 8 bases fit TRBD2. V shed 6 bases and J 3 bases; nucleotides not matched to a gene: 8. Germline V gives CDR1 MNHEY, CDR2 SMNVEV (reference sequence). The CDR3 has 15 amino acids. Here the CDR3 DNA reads TGTGCCAGCAGGCTAGGGACTAGGGGAACAGATACGCAGTATTTT. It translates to CASRLGTRGTDTQYF.

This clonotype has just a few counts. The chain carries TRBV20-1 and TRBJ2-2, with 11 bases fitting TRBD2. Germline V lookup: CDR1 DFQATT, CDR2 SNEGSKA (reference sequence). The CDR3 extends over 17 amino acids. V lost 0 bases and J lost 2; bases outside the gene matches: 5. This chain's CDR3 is CSARELTSGANTGELFF. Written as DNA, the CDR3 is TGCAGTGCTAGAGAGTTGACTAGCGGGGCTAACACCGGGGAGCTGTTTTTT.

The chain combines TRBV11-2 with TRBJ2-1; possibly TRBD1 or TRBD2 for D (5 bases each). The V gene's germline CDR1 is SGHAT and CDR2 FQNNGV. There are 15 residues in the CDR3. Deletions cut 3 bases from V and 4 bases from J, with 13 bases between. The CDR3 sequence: CASSLTAWGYNEQFF. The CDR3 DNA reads TGTGCCAGCAGCTTGACAGCTTGGGGGTACAATGAGCAGTTCTTC.

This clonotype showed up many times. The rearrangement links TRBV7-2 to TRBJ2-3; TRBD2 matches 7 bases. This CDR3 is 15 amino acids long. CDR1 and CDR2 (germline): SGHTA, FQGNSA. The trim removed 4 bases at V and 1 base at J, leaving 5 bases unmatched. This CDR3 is CASSWDYLGTDTQYF. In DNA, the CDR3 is TGTGCCAGCAGCTGGGACTATCTAGGCACAGATACGCAGTATTTT.

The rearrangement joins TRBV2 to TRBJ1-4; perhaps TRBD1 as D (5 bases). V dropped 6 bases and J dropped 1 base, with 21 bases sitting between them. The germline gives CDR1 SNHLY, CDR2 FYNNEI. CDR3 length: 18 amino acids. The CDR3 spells CASRTGEQVFLTNEKLFF. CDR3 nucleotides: TGTGCCAGCAGGACTGGGGAACAGGTTTTTTTAACTAATGAAAAACTGTTTTTT.

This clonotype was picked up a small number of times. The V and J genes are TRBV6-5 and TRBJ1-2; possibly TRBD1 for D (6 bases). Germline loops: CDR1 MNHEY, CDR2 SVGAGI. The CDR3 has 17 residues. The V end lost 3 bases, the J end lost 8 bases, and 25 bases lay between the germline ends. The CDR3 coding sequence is TGTGCCAGCAGTTATCAAGCTTGGGGGCGCTCTGAAGACGGCTACACCTTC. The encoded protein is CASSYQAWGRSEDGYTF.

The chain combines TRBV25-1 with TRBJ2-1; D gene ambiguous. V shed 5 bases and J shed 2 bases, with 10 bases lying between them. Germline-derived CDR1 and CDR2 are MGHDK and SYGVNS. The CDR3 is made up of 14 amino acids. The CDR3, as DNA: TGTGCCAGCAGTCGGTTTACAGCCTACAATGAGCAGTTCTTC. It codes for CASSRFTAYNEQFF.